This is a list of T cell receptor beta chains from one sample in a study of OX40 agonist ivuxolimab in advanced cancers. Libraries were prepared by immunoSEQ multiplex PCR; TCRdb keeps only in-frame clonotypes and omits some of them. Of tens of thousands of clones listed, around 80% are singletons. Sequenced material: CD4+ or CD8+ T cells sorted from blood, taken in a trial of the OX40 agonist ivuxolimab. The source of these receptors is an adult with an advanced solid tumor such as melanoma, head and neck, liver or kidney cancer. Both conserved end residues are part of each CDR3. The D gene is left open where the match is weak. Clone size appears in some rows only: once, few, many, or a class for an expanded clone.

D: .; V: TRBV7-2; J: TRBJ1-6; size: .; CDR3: CASSSTTDSPLHF; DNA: TGTGCCAGCAGCTCAACGACGGATTCACCCCTCCACTTT
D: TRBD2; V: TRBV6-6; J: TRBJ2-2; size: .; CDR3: CASMGLAVNTGELFF; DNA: TGTGCCAGCATGGGACTAGCGGTAAACACCGGGGAGCTGTTTTTT
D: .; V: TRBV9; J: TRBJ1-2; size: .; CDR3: CASSPRTFGQNYGYTF; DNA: TGTGCCAGCAGCCCCCGAACCTTTGGACAGAACTATGGCTACACCTTC
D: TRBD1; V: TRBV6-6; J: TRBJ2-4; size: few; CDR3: CASSPQGVAKNIQYF; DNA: TGTGCCAGCAGTCCCCAGGGGGTAGCCAAAAACATTCAGTACTTC
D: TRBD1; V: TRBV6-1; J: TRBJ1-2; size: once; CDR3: CASGSRGRPF; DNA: TGTGCCAGCGGGTCCAGGGGGCGCCCCTTC
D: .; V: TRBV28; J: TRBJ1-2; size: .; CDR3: CASSLPSAGGGGYTF; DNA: TGTGCCAGCAGTTTACCGTCGGCCGGGGGCGGTGGCTACACCTTC
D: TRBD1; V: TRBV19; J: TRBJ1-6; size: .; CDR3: CASRTGTGSYNSPLHF; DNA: TGTGCCAGTAGAACCGGGACAGGGAGCTATAATTCACCCCTCCACTTT
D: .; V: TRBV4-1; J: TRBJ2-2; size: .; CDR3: CASSQDLLRGNTGELFF; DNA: TGCGCCAGCAGCCAAGATTTGTTGAGGGGAAACACCGGGGAGCTGTTTTTT
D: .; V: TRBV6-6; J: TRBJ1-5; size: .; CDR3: CASSLVREDQPQHF; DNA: TGTGCCAGCAGTCTGGTCAGGGAGGATCAGCCCCAGCATTTT
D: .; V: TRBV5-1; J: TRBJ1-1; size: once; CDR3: CASSRLGENTEAFF; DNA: TGCGCCAGCAGCCGATTAGGGGAGAACACTGAAGCTTTCTTT
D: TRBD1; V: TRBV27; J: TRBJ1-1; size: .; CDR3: CASSRTGRAFF; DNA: TGTGCCAGCAGTCGGACAGGGAGAGCTTTCTTT
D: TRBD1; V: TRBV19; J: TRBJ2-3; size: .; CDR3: CASTPTGTVSTDTQYF; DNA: TGTGCCAGTACCCCTACAGGGACAGTTAGCACAGATACGCAGTATTTT
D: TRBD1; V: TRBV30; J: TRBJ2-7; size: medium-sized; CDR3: CAWSGHRGLDYEQYF; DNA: TGTGCCTGGAGTGGTCACAGGGGGCTTGACTACGAGCAGTACTTC
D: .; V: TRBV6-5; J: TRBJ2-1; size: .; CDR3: CASRIRGSKQFF; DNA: TGTGCCAGCAGAATTCGCGGGTCTAAGCAGTTCTTC
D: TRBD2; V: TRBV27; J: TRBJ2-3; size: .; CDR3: CASSHRTSGSTDTQYF; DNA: TGTGCCAGCAGTCATAGGACTAGCGGGAGTACAGATACGCAGTATTTT
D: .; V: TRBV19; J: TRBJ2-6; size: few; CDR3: CASDEGTSGANVLTF; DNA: TGTGCCAGTGACGAGGGGACCTCTGGGGCCAACGTCCTGACTTTC
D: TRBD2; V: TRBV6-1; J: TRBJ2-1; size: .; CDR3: CASSGGGLAGGPQTYNEQFF; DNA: TGTGCCAGCAGTGGGGGGGGGCTAGCGGGAGGGCCCCAAACCTACAATGAGCAGTTCTTC
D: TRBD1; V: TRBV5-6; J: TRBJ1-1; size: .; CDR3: CASSFSRVRGRVVTFF; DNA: TGTGCCAGCAGCTTCTCACGCGTTAGGGGGCGCGTCGTGACTTTCTTT
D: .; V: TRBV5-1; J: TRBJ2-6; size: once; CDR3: CASSLEGSSGANVLTF; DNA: TGCGCCAGCAGCTTGGAGGGGAGCTCTGGGGCCAACGTCCTGACTTTC
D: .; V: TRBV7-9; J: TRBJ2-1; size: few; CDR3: CASSLNQAVIFSYNEQFF; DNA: TGTGCCAGCAGCTTGAATCAGGCGGTAATTTTCTCCTACAATGAGCAGTTCTTC
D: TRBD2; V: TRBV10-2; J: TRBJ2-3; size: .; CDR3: CASRDDSGSAADTQYF; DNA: TGCGCCAGCAGGGACGATAGCGGGAGTGCCGCAGATACGCAGTATTTT
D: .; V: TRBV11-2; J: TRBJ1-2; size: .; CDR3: CASSAIGGYYGYTF; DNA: TGTGCCAGCAGCGCCATCGGGGGGTACTATGGCTACACCTTC
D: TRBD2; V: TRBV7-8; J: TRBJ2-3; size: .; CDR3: CASSSGLNSGRAGDTQYF; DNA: TGTGCCAGCAGCTCCGGTTTAAATAGCGGGAGGGCGGGAGATACGCAGTATTTT
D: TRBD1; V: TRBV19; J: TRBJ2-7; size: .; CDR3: CASRGQGIGEQYF; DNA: TGTGCCAGTAGAGGACAGGGGATTGGCGAGCAGTACTTC
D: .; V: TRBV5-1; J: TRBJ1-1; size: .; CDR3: CASSFEGGHTEAFF; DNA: TGCGCCAGCAGCTTCGAGGGGGGCCACACTGAAGCTTTCTTT